Below, 7 T cell receptor beta chains from the same sample are listed, as sequenced in a study of glioma-infiltrating T cells after dendritic cell vaccination. TCRdb keeps only in-frame clones here, not all; method: immunoSEQ multiplex PCR. This sample has about 87,000 clones; 85% to 90% occur once, and the top ten carry approximately 3.2%. This material consisted of blood, taken before dendritic cell vaccination. These receptors were collected from a human donor with glioblastoma.

This rearrangement joins TRBV5-1 to TRBJ2-1; 9 nucleotides line up with TRBD1. Looked up from germline, CDR1 is SGHRS and CDR2 is YFSETQ. Losses at the gene ends were 0 bases for V and 4 bases for J; bases not matched to a gene: 2. CDR3 length: 15 amino acids. Written as DNA, the CDR3 is TGCGCCAGCAGCTTGGGACAGGGGGGGTACAATGAGCAGTTCTTC. Protein sequence: CASSLGQGGYNEQFF.

This clone has a single count. This chain connects TRBV6-5 to TRBJ1-2; D call uncertain. Germline CDR1 reads MNHEY; CDR2 reads SVGAGI. Between the trimmed V and J ends, which lost 0 bases and 7 bases, there was a span of 12 bases. The CDR3 sequence is 14 residues long. The CDR3 DNA reads TGTGCCAGCAGTTACTCTCGCGGGGTGGGTGGCTACACCTTC. Its protein product is CASSYSRGVGGYTF.

The rearrangement joins TRBV19 to TRBJ1-4, with a possible D match to TRBD1 (6 bases). V was shortened by 4 bases and J by 6 bases, with 15 bases between the two germline ends. This CDR3 contains 15 residues. Germline loops: CDR1 LNHDA, CDR2 SQIVND (reference sequence). For the CDR3, the DNA is TGTGCCAGTAGTAACGGGGGGCGCGGGGATGAAAAACTGTTTTTT. The encoded protein is CASSNGGRGDEKLFF.

The gene calls are TRBV29-1 and TRBJ2-2; D might be TRBD1 (6 bases). CDR3 length: 16 residues. The germline V gene has CDR1 SQVTM and CDR2 ANQGSEA. V was cut by 6 bases and J by 1 base, with 18 bases left in between. Here the CDR3 reads CSVGIQGILNTGELFF. DNA of the CDR3: TGCAGCGTGGGGATACAGGGTATCTTGAACACCGGGGAGCTGTTTTTT.

The chain uses TRBV5-1 and TRBJ2-6, with 7 bases matching TRBD1. The trim removed 0 bases at V and 7 bases at J, leaving 4 bases unmatched. CDR1 SGHRS and CDR2 YFSETQ come from the germline V gene. CDR3 length: 15 amino acids. CDR3: CASSLEGGSANVLTF. For the CDR3, the DNA is TGCGCCAGCAGCTTGGAAGGGGGCTCAGCCAACGTCCTGACTTTC.

The rearrangement joins TRBV6-5 to TRBJ2-7; a possible D gene is TRBD1 (5 bases). Per the germline V gene, CDR1 is MNHEY and CDR2 is SVGAGI. The CDR3 length is 11 residues. Trimming removed 6 bases at V and 7 bases at J, with 10 bases between. The chain's CDR3 is CASRQGEEQYF. Here the CDR3 DNA reads TGTGCCAGCAGGCAGGGTGAAGAGCAGTACTTC.

The rearrangement links TRBV13 to TRBJ2-3; D possibly corresponds to TRBD1 (6 bases). The length of the CDR3 is 15 residues. V lost 5 bases and J 8 bases, leaving 20 bases between the germline ends. The germline CDR1 and CDR2 sequences are PRHDT and FYEKMQ (reference sequence). CDR3 region: CASSPKRDTLVTQYF. The CDR3 nucleotides are TGTGCCAGCAGCCCAAAACGGGACACTCTGGTTACGCAGTATTTT.